The next 2 T cell receptor beta chains were all read from a single sample in a study of cytomegalovirus exposure and HLA in healthy donors. Sequenced by immunoSEQ multiplex PCR; TCRdb stores in-frame clones only, minus some. The profile shows around 75,000 clones, approximately 86% of them singletons. Input material: PBMCs. These receptors originate from a man aged 25-45 years in good health and CMV-seronegative.

The rearrangement links TRBV7-9 to TRBJ1-5; D is unresolved. This CDR3 spans 12 amino acids. Germline-derived CDR1 and CDR2 are SEHNR and FQNEAQ (reference sequence). The V gene lost 3 bases and the J gene lost 4 bases, with 4 bases spanning the gap. This CDR3 is CASSFQNQPQHF. The CDR3 DNA follows: TGTGCCAGCAGCTTCCAAAATCAGCCCCAGCATTTT.

The chain employs TRBV7-8 and TRBJ1-2, with D uncertain. This CDR3 is 12 amino acids long. V was pared by 5 bases and J by 6 bases, with 10 bases between. Germline V gene data show CDR1 as SGHVS and CDR2 as FQNEAQ. The CDR3 bases are TGTGCCAGCAGCGACGGGTTCGATGGCTACACCTTC. Translation gives CASSDGFDGYTF.